These T cell receptor beta chains were read from a single sample in a study of radiotherapy plus CTLA-4 blockade in lung cancer. Data came from immunoSEQ multiplex PCR; TCRdb stores just in-frame clones and leaves some out. The sample shows about 39,000 clones, approximately 79% of them seen only once. The sequences come from peripheral blood, collected from a patient treated with radiotherapy plus ipilimumab. Source of these receptors: a human donor with non-small cell lung cancer that progressed on radiotherapy plus ipilimumab. Each CDR3 is given with its conserved first and last residue. A D gene is named only where the DNA matches it firmly. Clone sizes are given selectively: once, few, many, or a class where the clone is expanded.

abundance: -; d_gene: -; v_gene: TRBV7-3; j_gene: TRBJ2-5; CDR3nt: TGTGCCAGCAGCAAACTAGAGCAAGAGACCCAGTACTTC; CDR3aa: CASSKLEQETQYF
abundance: -; d_gene: TRBD1; v_gene: TRBV11-1; j_gene: TRBJ1-4; CDR3nt: TGTGCCAGCAGCAGGACAGGGGGAAGTGAAAAACTGTTTTTT; CDR3aa: CASSRTGGSEKLFF
abundance: -; d_gene: -; v_gene: TRBV28; j_gene: TRBJ2-4; CDR3nt: TGTGCCAGCAGCTCAGGTGGCATTAGTGACATTCAGTACTTC; CDR3aa: CASSSGGISDIQYF
abundance: medium-sized; d_gene: -; v_gene: TRBV5-5; j_gene: TRBJ2-1; CDR3nt: TGTGCCAGCAGCTTCAGGGAAAAATCCTACAATGAGCAGTTCTTC; CDR3aa: CASSFREKSYNEQFF
abundance: -; d_gene: -; v_gene: TRBV4-1; j_gene: TRBJ1-5; CDR3nt: TGCGCCAGCAGTCATCCTACCGGGACACCATATAGCAATCAGCCCCAGCATTTT; CDR3aa: CASSHPTGTPYSNQPQHF
abundance: -; d_gene: -; v_gene: TRBV9; j_gene: TRBJ2-1; CDR3nt: TGTGCCAGCAGCGAGCGGAGTACTTTAACCTACAATGAGCAGTTCTTC; CDR3aa: CASSERSTLTYNEQFF
abundance: few; d_gene: -; v_gene: TRBV5-1; j_gene: TRBJ1-1; CDR3nt: TGCGCCAGCAGCTCAGGGGTTGAAGCTTTCTTT; CDR3aa: CASSSGVEAFF
abundance: -; d_gene: -; v_gene: TRBV7-9; j_gene: TRBJ1-4; CDR3nt: TGTGCCAGCAGCTTAGCGTCAGGGCAGGGTGAAAAACTGTTTTTT; CDR3aa: CASSLASGQGEKLFF
abundance: -; d_gene: TRBD1; v_gene: TRBV5-4; j_gene: TRBJ1-2; CDR3nt: TGTGCCAGCAGCCTGAGCTCAGACAGGGCACGTCTCTATGGCTACACCTTC; CDR3aa: CASSLSSDRARLYGYTF
abundance: -; d_gene: TRBD1; v_gene: TRBV2; j_gene: TRBJ1-2; CDR3nt: TGTGCCAGCAACAGGGACAGGGGGTATTATGGCTACACCTTC; CDR3aa: CASNRDRGYYGYTF
abundance: -; d_gene: -; v_gene: TRBV4-3; j_gene: TRBJ1-1; CDR3nt: TGCGCCAGCAGCCAAGAGAAACAGCCGAACACTGAAGCTTTCTTT; CDR3aa: CASSQEKQPNTEAFF
abundance: -; d_gene: TRBD1; v_gene: TRBV18; j_gene: TRBJ2-6; CDR3nt: TGTGCCAGCTCAAAAGACAGGGCTGGGGCCAACGTCCTGACTTTC; CDR3aa: CASSKDRAGANVLTF
abundance: -; d_gene: -; v_gene: TRBV2; j_gene: TRBJ1-4; CDR3nt: TGTGCCAGCAGTGAATTCGGCTTCGGGGGTAATGAAAAACTGTTTTTT; CDR3aa: CASSEFGFGGNEKLFF
abundance: -; d_gene: TRBD1; v_gene: TRBV7-2; j_gene: TRBJ1-3; CDR3nt: TGTGCCAGCACCTTGACAGGGTCGTGGGGAAACACCATATATTTT; CDR3aa: CASTLTGSWGNTIYF
abundance: -; d_gene: -; v_gene: TRBV7-6; j_gene: TRBJ2-2; CDR3nt: TGTGCCAGCAGCTTACTAACGGGGGTCGGCACCGGGGAGCTGTTTTTT; CDR3aa: CASSLLTGVGTGELFF
abundance: -; d_gene: -; v_gene: TRBV5-1; j_gene: TRBJ2-7; CDR3nt: TGCGCCAGCAGCTTGGAAGGAGGGGTGGGGGAGCAGTACTTC; CDR3aa: CASSLEGGVGEQYF
abundance: -; d_gene: TRBD1; v_gene: TRBV7-9; j_gene: TRBJ1-3; CDR3nt: TGTGCCAGCAGCTTAGGGCCGAGGGACAGATTAAACACCATATATTTT; CDR3aa: CASSLGPRDRLNTIYF
abundance: few; d_gene: -; v_gene: TRBV10-3; j_gene: TRBJ1-6; CDR3nt: TGTGCCAGCCAGGGTATCTCCTATAATTCACCCCTCCACTTT; CDR3aa: CASQGISYNSPLHF
abundance: -; d_gene: TRBD1; v_gene: TRBV5-1; j_gene: TRBJ2-7; CDR3nt: TGCGCCAGCAGGGATAAGGACAGGGCGAGCGAGCAGTACTTC; CDR3aa: CASRDKDRASEQYF
abundance: -; d_gene: TRBD1; v_gene: TRBV5-1; j_gene: TRBJ1-1; CDR3nt: TGCGCCAGCAGCTTGGGGACAGGGGAAACTGAAGCTTTCTTT; CDR3aa: CASSLGTGETEAFF
abundance: -; d_gene: TRBD2; v_gene: TRBV27; j_gene: TRBJ2-5; CDR3nt: TGTGCCAGCAGTTTAGGGCTAGCGGGGGGCAGGGAGTTAAAAGAGACCCAGTACTTC; CDR3aa: CASSLGLAGGRELKETQYF
abundance: -; d_gene: -; v_gene: TRBV4-1; j_gene: TRBJ2-7; CDR3nt: TGCGCCAGCAGCCAAGAGGTACAGCAATCCTACGAGCAGTACTTC; CDR3aa: CASSQEVQQSYEQYF
abundance: -; d_gene: TRBD1; v_gene: TRBV18; j_gene: TRBJ1-2; CDR3nt: TGTGCCAGCTCACCGACGGACAGGAATGGCTACACCTTC; CDR3aa: CASSPTDRNGYTF
abundance: -; d_gene: -; v_gene: TRBV18; j_gene: TRBJ1-5; CDR3nt: TGTGCCAGCTCACCAGATAGTGGCAATCAGCCCCAGCATTTT; CDR3aa: CASSPDSGNQPQHF
abundance: -; d_gene: TRBD1; v_gene: TRBV29-1; j_gene: TRBJ1-4; CDR3nt: TGCAGCGTTGAAGGACAGGGTAATGAAAAACTGTTTTTT; CDR3aa: CSVEGQGNEKLFF
abundance: -; d_gene: -; v_gene: TRBV19; j_gene: TRBJ1-3; CDR3nt: TGTGCCAGTACCCCTCAGGGGTTTGGAAACACCATATATTTT; CDR3aa: CASTPQGFGNTIYF
abundance: -; d_gene: -; v_gene: TRBV18; j_gene: TRBJ2-5; CDR3nt: TGTGCCAGCTCACCGGGACTCCAAGAGACCCAGTACTTC; CDR3aa: CASSPGLQETQYF
abundance: -; d_gene: TRBD2; v_gene: TRBV7-2; j_gene: TRBJ2-5; CDR3nt: TGTGCCAGCAGCTTAGAGCGGCTAGCGGGGGGTGGTGAGACCCAGTACTTC; CDR3aa: CASSLERLAGGGETQYF
abundance: -; d_gene: TRBD1; v_gene: TRBV7-2; j_gene: TRBJ1-4; CDR3nt: TGTGCCAGCAGCCTCGGGACAGGGGCAACTAATGAAAAACTGTTTTTT; CDR3aa: CASSLGTGATNEKLFF
abundance: -; d_gene: -; v_gene: TRBV6-1; j_gene: TRBJ2-7; CDR3nt: TGTGCCAGCAGTGCCGGGACAATAGGCGAGCAGTACTTC; CDR3aa: CASSAGTIGEQYF
abundance: -; d_gene: -; v_gene: TRBV2; j_gene: TRBJ2-7; CDR3nt: TGTGCCAGCACCCCAATCGTAGACCCGGGGGGCACCCCCTACGAGCAGTACTTC; CDR3aa: CASTPIVDPGGTPYEQYF
abundance: -; d_gene: TRBD1; v_gene: TRBV6-6; j_gene: TRBJ1-3; CDR3nt: TGTGCCAGCAGTCCCGGACAGGGGGGAAACACCATATATTTT; CDR3aa: CASSPGQGGNTIYF
abundance: -; d_gene: -; v_gene: TRBV6-5; j_gene: TRBJ2-7; CDR3nt: TGTGCCAGCAGCCGAACAGGGACCTCCTACGAGCAGTACTTC; CDR3aa: CASSRTGTSYEQYF
abundance: few; d_gene: TRBD2; v_gene: TRBV2; j_gene: TRBJ2-1; CDR3nt: TGTGCCAGCAGCGCTCCTTGGACTAGCGGTTTTAGTAATGAGCAGTTCTTC; CDR3aa: CASSAPWTSGFSNEQFF
abundance: -; d_gene: -; v_gene: TRBV5-1; j_gene: TRBJ2-3; CDR3nt: TGCGCCAGCAGCCCGGCAAGCGAGTACACGGTGAGCTATACGCAGTATTTT; CDR3aa: CASSPASEYTVSYTQYF
abundance: once; d_gene: -; v_gene: TRBV5-1; j_gene: TRBJ2-5; CDR3nt: TGCGCCAGCAGCCTCTCTCGAGAGACCCAGTACTTC; CDR3aa: CASSLSRETQYF
abundance: -; d_gene: -; v_gene: TRBV27; j_gene: TRBJ1-5; CDR3nt: TGTGCCAGCAGACCGGGGGTAATTGGCAATCAGCCCCAGCATTTT; CDR3aa: CASRPGVIGNQPQHF
abundance: -; d_gene: TRBD1; v_gene: TRBV6-5; j_gene: TRBJ2-7; CDR3nt: TGTGCCAGCAGCTCACCGGGACAGGGACACTACGAGCAGTACTTC; CDR3aa: CASSSPGQGHYEQYF
abundance: -; d_gene: TRBD1; v_gene: TRBV29-1; j_gene: TRBJ2-1; CDR3nt: TGCAGCGTTGGTGGGCCGCAGACAGGGGGTCATGAGCAGTTCTTC; CDR3aa: CSVGGPQTGGHEQFF
abundance: -; d_gene: TRBD2; v_gene: TRBV4-2; j_gene: TRBJ2-3; CDR3nt: TGTGCCAGCAAGGCGGCCGGGGGGGCCTTTGATACGCAGTATTTT; CDR3aa: CASKAAGGAFDTQYF
abundance: -; d_gene: -; v_gene: TRBV6-1; j_gene: TRBJ1-2; CDR3nt: TGTGCCACTTCAAAACAGGGAGATAACTATGGCTACACCTTC; CDR3aa: CATSKQGDNYGYTF
abundance: few; d_gene: -; v_gene: TRBV5-1; j_gene: TRBJ2-2; CDR3nt: TGCGCCAGCAGCTCCATGAACTCCGGCCGGGGGTGGACCGGGGAGCTGTTTTTT; CDR3aa: CASSSMNSGRGWTGELFF
abundance: -; d_gene: TRBD1; v_gene: TRBV7-2; j_gene: TRBJ2-3; CDR3nt: TGTGCCAGCAGCCCAACGAGGGGACAGGACATTAGCGCAGATACGCAGTATTTT; CDR3aa: CASSPTRGQDISADTQYF
abundance: -; d_gene: -; v_gene: TRBV5-4; j_gene: TRBJ2-7; CDR3nt: TGTGCCAGCAGCTTGCAGGGAACCTCCGAGCAGTACTTC; CDR3aa: CASSLQGTSEQYF
abundance: -; d_gene: -; v_gene: TRBV20-1; j_gene: TRBJ2-7; CDR3nt: TGCAGTGCTAGGGCCACCTACGAGCAGTACTTC; CDR3aa: CSARATYEQYF
abundance: -; d_gene: -; v_gene: TRBV11-2; j_gene: TRBJ2-7; CDR3nt: TGTGCCAGCAGCTTAGGGGTCACGGGCGAGCAGTACTTC; CDR3aa: CASSLGVTGEQYF
abundance: -; d_gene: -; v_gene: TRBV30; j_gene: TRBJ2-7; CDR3nt: TGTGCCTGGATTGAGTGGGCAGGGAAGGGTTACGAGCAGTACTTC; CDR3aa: CAWIEWAGKGYEQYF
abundance: -; d_gene: TRBD2; v_gene: TRBV10-3; j_gene: TRBJ2-2; CDR3nt: TGTGCCATCAGCCGCGGACTAGAGAACACCGGGGAGCTGTTTTTT; CDR3aa: CAISRGLENTGELFF
abundance: once; d_gene: -; v_gene: TRBV4-3; j_gene: TRBJ2-1; CDR3nt: TGCGCCAGCAGCCAATTAGCGGAATCCTACAATGAGCAGTTCTTC; CDR3aa: CASSQLAESYNEQFF
abundance: -; d_gene: -; v_gene: TRBV7-2; j_gene: TRBJ1-2; CDR3nt: TGTGCCAGCAGTCAGCCCGAGATTCGGTCAGGCTATGGCTACACCTTC; CDR3aa: CASSQPEIRSGYGYTF
abundance: -; d_gene: -; v_gene: TRBV10-2; j_gene: TRBJ1-3; CDR3nt: TGCGCCAGCACCGGCCCAGAGGGAGGAAACACCATATATTTT; CDR3aa: CASTGPEGGNTIYF
abundance: -; d_gene: TRBD1; v_gene: TRBV9; j_gene: TRBJ1-5; CDR3nt: TGTGCCAGCAGCGTAGGCCAGGGGGCGCAGGATCAGCCCCAGCATTTT; CDR3aa: CASSVGQGAQDQPQHF
abundance: -; d_gene: -; v_gene: TRBV19; j_gene: TRBJ1-6; CDR3nt: TGTGCCAGTAGCGTAATTCCGGTTGCCAAGAATAATTCACCCCTCCACTTT; CDR3aa: CASSVIPVAKNNSPLHF
abundance: -; d_gene: TRBD1; v_gene: TRBV6-5; j_gene: TRBJ2-5; CDR3nt: TGTGCCAGCAGTCAAGGGACAGGGGGGACCCAGTACTTC; CDR3aa: CASSQGTGGTQYF
abundance: -; d_gene: -; v_gene: TRBV5-1; j_gene: TRBJ2-3; CDR3nt: TGCGCCAGCAGCTTTCAGGGTGGGAGCACAGATACGCAGTATTTT; CDR3aa: CASSFQGGSTDTQYF
abundance: -; d_gene: TRBD1; v_gene: TRBV27; j_gene: TRBJ1-2; CDR3nt: TGTGCCAGCAGCCCCAGACAGGGTCCCCCGCTCAATTATGGCTACACCTTC; CDR3aa: CASSPRQGPPLNYGYTF
abundance: -; d_gene: TRBD2; v_gene: TRBV27; j_gene: TRBJ2-3; CDR3nt: TGTGCCAGCAGTTCCCTAGCGGGGGACGGGTCAGATACGCAGTATTTT; CDR3aa: CASSSLAGDGSDTQYF